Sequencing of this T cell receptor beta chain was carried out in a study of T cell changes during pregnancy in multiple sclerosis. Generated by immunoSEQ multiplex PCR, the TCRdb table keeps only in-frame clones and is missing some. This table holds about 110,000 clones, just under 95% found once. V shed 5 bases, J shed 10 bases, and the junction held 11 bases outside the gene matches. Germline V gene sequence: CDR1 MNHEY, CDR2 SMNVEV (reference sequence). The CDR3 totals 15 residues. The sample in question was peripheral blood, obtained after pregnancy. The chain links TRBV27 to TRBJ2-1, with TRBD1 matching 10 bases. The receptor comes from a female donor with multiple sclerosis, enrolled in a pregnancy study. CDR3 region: CASSPGQGEAEEQFF. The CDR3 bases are TGTGCCAGCAGTCCCGGACAGGGGGAAGCGGAAGAGCAGTTCTTC.